This TCR beta chain derives from a study of T cells in Graves' hyperthyroidism and ophthalmopathy. The sample holds many counts of this clonotype. RNA transcripts were the template for amplifying TCR beta CDR3 regions. The HTBI set primed first-round TCR CDR3 RT-PCR. In TCRdb, the multiplex PCR reads were re-called with MiXCR into one record per CDR3 protein. The sample has hundreds of thousands of distinct CDR3 sequences; 15% to 18% are singletons. Germline loops: CDR1 LNHNV, CDR2 YYDKDF (reference sequence). Unmatched junction bases numbered 9, after V lost 2 bases and J lost 2 bases. The CDR3 extends over 18 amino acids.

The gene calls are TRBV15 and TRBJ2-5, with TRBD2 matching over 12 bases. Sequenced material: blood. The TCR originated in a woman under 30 with Graves' hyperthyroidism that later progressed to Graves' ophthalmopathy. As DNA, the CDR3 is TGTGCCACCAGCAGACTACAGATGACTAGCGGGAGACAAGAGACCCAGTACTTC. Amino acids: CATSRLQMTSGRQETQYF.